The 20 T cell receptor beta chains listed next were all sequenced from one sample in a study of blood T cells in healthy people across ages. Through a sample-barcoded 5' primer and a J-beta primer mix, a second PCR was run for 7 to 11 cycles. Each CDR3 protein is one row after TCRdb ran MiXCR on the 5' RACE reads. Found here are roughly 790,000 distinct CDR3 sequences, approximately 39% of them singletons; the top ten hold under 25%. The material sequenced was blood. These receptors were collected from a woman aged 55-75 years in good health.

The chain uses TRBV28 and TRBJ2-5; TRBD2 matches at 8 bases. The CDR3 length is 16 residues. J was trimmed by 2 bases and V by 5 bases; bases with no gene match: 10. Germline values: CDR1 MDHEN, CDR2 SYDVKM. CDR3 nucleotides: TGTGCCAGCAGTCCGCGAGCTAGCGGGCTGCAAGAGACCCAGTACTTC. It specifies CASSPRASGLQETQYF.

Comment on this clonotype: A much larger clone is a single base away; this may be a read error. The chain employs TRBV29-1 and TRBJ2-5; D is perhaps TRBD2 (5 bases). Germline V gene sequence: CDR1 SQVTM, CDR2 ANQGSEA. With 0 bases removed from V and 7 bases from J, the gap between germline ends came to 6 bases. The CDR3 consists of 11 residues. The CDR3 DNA follows: TGCAGCGTTGAAGATCGGGGGACCCAGTACTTC. The encoded protein is CSVEDRGTQYF.

This clonotype was recorded a few times. A much bigger clone sits one base away, suggesting this may be a read error. J is TRBJ2-5 and V is TRBV29-1; no clear D gene. The CDR3 has 13 amino acids. Looked up from germline, CDR1 is SQVTM and CDR2 is ANQGSEA. V dropped 2 bases and J dropped 11 bases, with 18 bases sitting between them. CDR3 protein: CSVESGRDTPQYF. The DNA for the CDR3 is TGCAGCGTTGAATCCGGGCGCGATACCCCACAGTACTTC.

This clonotype was counted only a few times. The chain carries TRBV9 and TRBJ2-5; TRBD2 matches 8 bases. In germline, CDR1 is SGDLS, CDR2 YYNGEE. The V and J ends lost 2 bases and 1 base, in that order; junction bases with no gene match: 4. CDR3 size: 15 residues. The chain's CDR3 is CASSVTTSGQETQYF. DNA for the CDR3: TGTGCCAGCAGCGTTACCACTAGCGGCCAAGAGACCCAGTACTTC.

This clonotype showed up just a few times. This chain links TRBV12-3 or TRBV12-4 with TRBJ2-5; 9 positions agree with TRBD2. The trim removed 8 bases at V and 5 bases at J, leaving 12 bases unmatched. The CDR3 sequence is 15 residues long. DNA for the CDR3: TGTGCCAGCCGAGGGACTAGCCAGGAGGGTGAGACCCAGTACTTC. Translated, it gives CASRGTSQEGETQYF.

This clonotype was seen a few times. The V call is TRBV3-1, the J call TRBJ2-1, with a tentative D call TRBD1 (5 bases). CDR1 and CDR2 from the germline V gene are LGHDT and YNNKEL (reference sequence). V was cut by 1 base and J by 4 bases, with 8 bases left in between. The CDR3 is 14 amino acids. The CDR3 here is CASSQARDYNEQFF. In DNA, the CDR3 is TGTGCCAGCAGCCAAGCCAGGGATTACAATGAGCAGTTCTTC.

The J gene is TRBJ2-1, the V gene TRBV5-1, with TRBD1 matching over 9 bases. The CDR3 has 17 amino acids. J lost 8 bases, V lost 0 bases, and 12 bases had no gene match. CDR1 and CDR2 from the germline V gene are SGHRS and YFSETQ. In DNA, the CDR3 is TGCGCCAGCAGCTTGGTGGTAGTGGGGGACAGGGCCGATGAGCAGTTCTTC. Protein: CASSLVVVGDRADEQFF.

For the CDR3, the DNA is TGCGCCAGCAGCTCAGGACAGGGTGAGGACTCCTACGAGCAGTACTTC. Translation: CASSSGQGEDSYEQYF. The gene calls are TRBV5-1 and TRBJ2-7, with 8 bases matching TRBD1. J gave up 0 bases and V 3 bases, and 8 bases lay outside the gene matches. The CDR3 totals 16 residues. The germline gives CDR1 SGHRS, CDR2 YFSETQ.

In this sample, this clonotype turned up a few times. The chain links TRBV20-1 to TRBJ2-3; the match to TRBD2 covers 11 bases. CDR1 is DFQATT and CDR2 is SNEGSKA in the germline V gene (reference sequence). The V segment lost 3 bases and the J segment 8 bases; nucleotides outside the gene matches: 13. The CDR3 has 16 amino acids. CDR3 loop: CSARLTSGGAQGTQYF. The DNA for the CDR3 is TGCAGTGCTAGGCTCACTAGCGGGGGAGCGCAGGGTACGCAGTATTTT.

The rearrangement links TRBV6-2 or TRBV6-3 to TRBJ2-5, with 7 nucleotides matching TRBD2. V was clipped by 5 bases and J by 11 bases; unmatched bases: 11. This CDR3 has 13 residues. The germline gives CDR1 MNHEY, CDR2 SVGEGT. The CDR3 DNA is TGTGCCAGCAGTCGCGATTGGGGAGGGGAGCAGTACTTC. Its translation is CASSRDWGGEQYF.

This chain links TRBV11-2 with TRBJ2-4, with a possible D match to TRBD2 (5 bases). The germline V gene encodes CDR1 SGHAT and CDR2 FQNNGV. The CDR3 runs 15 residues. The germline V and J ends were trimmed by 0 bases and 3 bases, with 9 bases remaining between them. This CDR3 is CASSLEPGDKNIQYF. CDR3 in DNA: TGTGCCAGCAGCTTAGAACCCGGGGACAAAAACATTCAGTACTTC.

As concerns this clonotype: It may be a read error: a sequence one base away is much more abundant. The gene calls are TRBV10-3 and TRBJ1-1; the D gene is possibly TRBD1 (6 bases). Germline V gives CDR1 ENHRY, CDR2 SYGVKD. The CDR3 has 13 residues. Trimming took off 8 bases at V and 3 bases at J, with 13 bases between the two ends. CDR3 residues: CAIRGGGDTEAFF. The CDR3 bases are TGTGCCATCCGGGGGGGCGGGGACACTGAAGCTTTCTTT.

The gene calls are TRBV5-1 and TRBJ2-3, with D possibly TRBD2 on 5 matching bases. Germline-derived CDR1 and CDR2 are SGHRS and YFSETQ. Deletions cut 4 bases from V and 0 bases from J, with 15 bases between. This CDR3 comprises 16 residues. In DNA form, the CDR3 reads TGCGCCAGCAGCCCCTACGGGAAAGGAAGCACAGATACGCAGTATTTT. Amino acid sequence: CASSPYGKGSTDTQYF.

This chain links TRBV5-1 with TRBJ2-7, with D perhaps TRBD1 (7 bases). V lost 3 bases and J lost 3, with 10 bases in between. The CDR3 is made up of 13 amino acids. In germline, CDR1 is SGHRS, CDR2 YFSETQ. CDR3 in DNA: TGCGCCAGCAGCTCAGGGGGGAACTACGAGCAGTACTTC. Translated, it gives CASSSGGNYEQYF.

The chain employs TRBV25-1 and TRBJ2-2; no firm D call. The CDR3 extends over 13 amino acids. With 1 base removed from V and 7 bases from J, the gap between germline ends came to 7 bases. The germline CDR1 and CDR2 sequences are MGHDK and SYGVNS. The DNA for the CDR3 is TGTGCCAGCAGTGAATTACAGTTCGGGGAGCTGTTTTTT. Translating gives CASSELQFGELFF.

This clonotype was found once. Relative to the germline gene, one junction end is altered; a read error may explain this. This chain links TRBV29-1 with TRBJ2-7, with a tentative D call TRBD2 (5 bases). Germline loops: CDR1 SQVTM, CDR2 ANQGSEA. The CDR3 covers 13 residues. The DNA for the CDR3 is TGCAGCGTTGAAGCGGGCGGACTTGACGAGCGGTACTTC. Translated, it gives CSVEAGGLDERYF.

The chain recombines TRBV29-1 with TRBJ1-2; D gene uncertain. Germline assignment: CDR1 SQVTM and CDR2 ANQGSEA. The CDR3 loop spans 14 amino acids. V dropped 4 bases and J dropped 0 bases, with 12 bases sitting between them. Written as DNA, the CDR3 is TGCAGCGTTGCTACCCTAACAGCTAACTATGGCTACACCTTC. Translated: CSVATLTANYGYTF.

This clonotype was seen more than once but under ten times. The rearrangement uses TRBV7-9 and TRBJ1-2; 9 bases fit TRBD1. Germline CDR1 and CDR2: SEHNR and FQNEAQ (reference sequence). CDR3 length: 18 amino acids. The V and J ends lost 3 bases and 6 bases, in that order; junction bases with no gene match: 17. This CDR3 is CASSLRTLTGGKEDGYTF. As DNA, the CDR3 is TGTGCCAGCAGCTTGCGTACCCTGACAGGGGGAAAGGAAGATGGCTACACCTTC.

As concerns this clonotype: A single base separates this from a much larger clone, so it may be a read error. In DNA, the CDR3 is TGCAGTGCTAGACGAGGACGGTCGGATGGGCAGTTCTTC. It specifies CSARRGRSDGQFF. The chain is built from TRBV20-1 and TRBJ2-1; D call uncertain. CDR1 is DFQATT, CDR2 SNEGSKA, per germline (reference sequence). CDR3 length: 13 amino acids. With 2 bases removed from V and 12 bases from J, the gap between germline ends came to 17 bases.

The chain recombines TRBV5-1 with TRBJ2-3; 10 bases agree with TRBD2. This CDR3 is built from 16 residues. With V trimmed by 7 bases and J by 0 bases, 8 bases remained unmatched. The germline gives CDR1 SGHRS, CDR2 YFSETQ. The CDR3 DNA reads TGCGCCAGCGCTTCTAGCGGGGGAGTTAGCACAGATACGCAGTATTTT. It yields the protein CASASSGGVSTDTQYF.